This TCR beta chain was found in a study of T cell responses to AZD1222 COVID-19 vaccine. Study context: Pooled in the analysis were second doses at about 4 or about 12 weeks. Study observations and caveats: Samples come after the peak T cell response, not at day 14.

Points on this clone: The antigen is not known.

The table came from immunoSEQ multiplex PCR; TCRdb's copy has only in-frame clones and leaves some out. Found here are 100,000 to 150,000 clones, approximately 90% of them singletons; the top ten hold approximately 20%. The CDR3 runs to 13 residues. Per germline, CDR1 MNHEY and CDR2 SVGAGI. The V end lost 6 bases, the J end lost 3 bases, and 8 bases lay between the germline ends. Sequenced here: peripheral blood, sampled on day 0 of AZD1222 vaccination. The chain couples TRBV6-5 to TRBJ2-2; a weak D match, TRBD1 (5 bases). The TCR was taken from an adult in good health. The CDR3 protein is CASSWGDTGELFF. In DNA, the CDR3 is TGTGCCAGCAGCTGGGGCGACACCGGGGAGCTGTTTTTT.